This T cell receptor (beta chain) was profiled in a study of regulatory T cells in long-lasting Graves disease. As to time point: persistent/refractory GD, antithyroid drugs over 5 years with positive TRAb. Following extraction of RNA from PBMCs, that RNA was used to make the TCR library. This clonotype was detected ten times or more. CDR1 and CDR2 from the germline V gene are MGHRA and YSYEKL. The ends were cut back, 0 bases at V and 1 base at J, with 6 bases in the middle. The CDR3 has 14 residues. According to the study, TCR beta libraries were built with iRepertoire HTBI primers and CDR3-region Arm-PCR. MiXCR, run by TCRdb on the multiplex PCR reads, gives a single entry per CDR3 protein. This sample yields hundreds of thousands of distinct CDR3 sequences, of which about 20% are seen a single time; 25% to 30% belongs to the top ten.

The TCR originated in a female donor with Graves disease. The V and J genes are TRBV4-1 and TRBJ1-1; no clear D gene. The material sequenced was peripheral blood mononuclear cells (PBMCs), taken when the disease was refractory, from a patient treated with antithyroid drugs. Written as DNA, the CDR3 is TGCGCCAGCAGCCAAGAATACGGGAACACTGAAGCTTTCTTT. This gives the protein CASSQEYGNTEAFF.